This record covers a single TCR beta chain. As yet, its antigen is unknown. The sample's time point: newly diagnosed GD, antithyroid drugs for less than 3 months. RNA extracted from PBMCs served as the sequencing template. Clinicians diagnosed Graves' disease using American Thyroid Association guidelines. The record originates from a study of regulatory T cells in long-lasting Graves disease. Study-level findings and limits: Repertoires from persistent disease leaned toward TRBV28, TRBJ1-2 and TRBJ2-5.

The germline V gene encodes CDR1 SGHRS and CDR2 YFSETQ. V lost 0 bases and J 7 bases, leaving 10 bases between the germline ends. The CDR3 is 14 residues long. Relying on iRepertoire HTBI primers and Arm-PCR of CDR3 regions, the team built TCR beta libraries. Original processing notes: Identification yielded 60 or so TRBV and 15 or so TRBJ segments across samples. One entry per CDR3 protein results from TCRdb running MiXCR on the multiplex PCR reads. The V and J calls, along with clone size, are taken from TCRdb and not from the paper's own processing. The data show hundreds of thousands of distinct CDR3 sequences, approximately 15% seen once. Separately, the same data were catalogued under a study of T cells in Graves' hyperthyroidism and ophthalmopathy. From that report: Exclusion criteria comprised uncontrolled infection, other autoimmune disease, pregnancy or lactation.

This sequence was found in a woman in her thirties with Graves disease. This sequence joins TRBV5-1 and TRBJ2-2; D is ambiguous. Here the sequenced sample was peripheral blood mononuclear cells (PBMCs), taken at new diagnosis, from a patient treated with antithyroid drugs. The DNA of the CDR3 is TGCGCCAGCAGCTTGGGGTCGGGCGGCGGGGAGCTGTTTTTT. Translated: CASSLGSGGGELFF.